This T cell receptor (beta chain) was captured in a study of T cell repertoires in cytomegalovirus infection. Study as a whole: Recently identified HLA-C-restricted CMV epitopes were among the peptides used. Signatures in public TCR beta sequences pointed to both CMV infection and matching HLA type.

MiXCR was run by TCRdb on the reads, yielding one entry per CDR3 protein. The sample lists 900,000 to 950,000 distinct CDR3 sequences, roughly 30% occurring once. Study-wide findings and caveats: Dominating the ex vivo response were HLA-C-restricted CMV-specific TCR beta clonotypes. Totalled public TCR beta family frequency picked out people who carried CMV plus the relevant HLA.

V was pared by 5 bases and J by 1 base, with 11 bases between. The CDR3 is 14 residues long. Germline lookup yields CDR1 SEHNR and CDR2 FQNEAQ (reference sequence). To note about this clonotype: Its antigen is not known.

This TCR was sampled from a human donor in good health (CMV status not recorded). Some clones in this sample may be carry-over from other donors' samples. The chain uses TRBV7-9 and TRBJ1-2, with D perhaps matching TRBD1 (6 bases). This specimen consisted of cultured CD8+ T cells from PBMCs, obtained from culture after CMV antigen stimulation. CDR3 in DNA: TGTGCCAGCAGCAACTGGGACATTAACTATGGCTACACCTTC. It encodes CASSNWDINYGYTF.